This TCR beta chain appears in the sequencing data of a study of T cell changes during pregnancy in multiple sclerosis. Germline-derived CDR1 and CDR2 are KGHSY and FQNENV. This CDR3 is 14 amino acids long. V trimming: 3 bases; J trimming: 4 bases; junction bases outside the gene matches: 3. Sequencing used immunoSEQ multiplex PCR; TCRdb keeps in-frame clones, though not all of them. The sample shows approximately 20,000 clones, approximately 90% of them seen only once. The chain combines TRBV16 with TRBJ1-2; 9 positions agree with TRBD1. The material was CD8+ T cells from peripheral blood mononuclear cells, obtained in the third trimester of pregnancy. The TCR sequence derives from a female donor in good health, enrolled as a control in a pregnancy study. This CDR3 is CASSQGTGTYGYTF. For the CDR3, the DNA is TGTGCCAGCAGCCAGGGGACAGGGACCTATGGCTACACCTTC.